This T cell receptor (beta chain) was sequenced during a study of vaccination effects on CD4 cells after COVID-19. Points from the study as a whole: Infection- and vaccine-induced clones contracted markedly late after vaccination. Sampling in the study covered few convalescent patients and included no early post-infection timepoints. Only a single clone (1 of 255 vaccine-induced clones in healthy vaccinees) cross-reacted with common cold coronaviruses.

Viral peptide pool expansion of antigen-specific CD4+ T cells preceded sequencing in the ViraFEST assay. Cells that had been cultured for 9 to 10 days were the source of isolated CD4+ T cells. In the vaccine recipients, nucleocapsid antibodies were negative and there was no prior SARS-CoV-2 infection. Cultures got half-medium changes with IL-2 on days 3 and 7. CDR1 KGHSH and CDR2 LQKENI come from the germline V gene. The CDR3 has 15 residues. Trimming took off 3 bases at V and 2 bases at J, with 11 bases between the two ends. As regards this clone: Its antigen is undetermined.

The assay was immunoSEQ multiplex PCR, and TCRdb's table has in-frame clones only and misses some. The sample contains tens of thousands of clones, more than 70% of which appear only once. The clonotype comes from a human donor who received a COVID-19 vaccine. Sequenced here: CD4+ T cells from PBMCs cultured with HCoV-NL63 spike peptides, sampled before COVID-19 vaccination. J is TRBJ1-3 and V is TRBV18; possible D gene TRBD1, 5 bases. The CDR3 nucleotides are TGTGCCAGCTCACCGACGCAGGGAACTGGAAACACCATATATTTT. Translating it yields CASSPTQGTGNTIYF.